Detailed here is one TCR beta chain. Authors' data handling: Reference gene primer amplification gave estimated nucleated cell counts. Using immunoSEQ multiplex PCR, the repertoire was profiled, and TCRdb retains in-frame clones only, with some absent. V and J calls and clone size follow that table, whereas D and trimming were derived from the DNA. Of a few hundred thousand clones listed, approximately 85% are singletons. The germline CDR1 and CDR2 sequences are LGHNA and YSLEER. The V gene lost 0 bases and the J gene lost 0 bases, with 12 bases spanning the gap. This CDR3 has 16 residues. These data are taken from a study of blood T cell repertoires in COVID-19. Study details: The United States, Italy and Spain supplied acute and convalescent COVID-19 samples. From T cells, B-cell-depleted T cells, or PBMCs came the material, which was cDNA or gDNA.

Seattle-derived patients entered the study during active infection and were followed longitudinally. The gene calls are TRBV4-3 and TRBJ2-7; D might be TRBD1 (6 bases). The sequence was collected from a woman aged 70-85 years with COVID-19, enrolled during active disease. Sequenced input: peripheral blood. The CDR3 reads CASSQDLDRSSYEQYF. The CDR3 nucleotides are TGCGCCAGCAGCCAAGATCTGGACAGAAGCTCCTACGAGCAGTACTTC.